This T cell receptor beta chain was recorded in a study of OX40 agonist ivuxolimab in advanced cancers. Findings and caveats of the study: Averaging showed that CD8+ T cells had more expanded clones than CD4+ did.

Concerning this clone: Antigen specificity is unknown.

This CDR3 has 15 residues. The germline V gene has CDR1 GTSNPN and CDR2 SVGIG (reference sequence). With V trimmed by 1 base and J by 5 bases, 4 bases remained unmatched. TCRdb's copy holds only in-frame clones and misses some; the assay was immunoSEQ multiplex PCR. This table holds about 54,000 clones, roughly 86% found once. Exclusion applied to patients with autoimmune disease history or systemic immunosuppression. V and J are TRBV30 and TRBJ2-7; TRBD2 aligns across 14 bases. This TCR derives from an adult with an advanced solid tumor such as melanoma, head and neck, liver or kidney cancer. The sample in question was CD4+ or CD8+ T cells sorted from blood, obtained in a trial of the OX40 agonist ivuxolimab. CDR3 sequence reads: CAWSGEGLAGDEQYF. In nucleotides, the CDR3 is TGTGCCTGGAGTGGTGAGGGACTAGCGGGAGACGAGCAGTACTTC. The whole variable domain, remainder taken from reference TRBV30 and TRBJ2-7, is SQTIHQWPATLVQPVGSPLSLECTVEGTSNPNLYWYRQAAGRGLQLLFYSVGIGQISSEVPQNLSASRPQDRQFILSSKKLLLSDSGFYLCAWSGEGLAGDEQYFGPGTRLTVT.